The 16 T cell receptor beta chains listed next were all sequenced from one sample in a study of T cell repertoires in cytomegalovirus infection (dated by TCRdb to the late 2010s). Sequencing relied on an Illumina HiSeq 1500. TCRdb reanalyzed the raw reads on its own, using fastp at Q25 for trimming and MiXCR for clone calling, and kept in-frame beta chains. Merged by CDR3 protein, the rows form single entries marked with the most common genes and DNA. The sample data list fewer than 400,000 distinct CDR3 sequences, and about a sixth of these were observed just once. Of the sample, 8.5% to 10% falls within the top ten clones. The sequenced sample was PBMCs. These receptors originate from a human donor in good health (CMV status not recorded). Some clones in this sample may be carry-over from other donors' samples.

This clonotype was observed at least ten times. The chain couples TRBV10-3 to TRBJ1-1; no definite D call. Germline V lookup: CDR1 ENHRY, CDR2 SYGVKD. Deletions cut 3 bases from V and 1 base from J, with 6 bases between. This CDR3 is 13 amino acids long. Here the CDR3 reads CAISDRGNTEAFF. For the CDR3, the DNA is TGTGCCATCAGTGACCGGGGGAACACTGAAGCTTTCTTT.

V gene TRBV20-1 combines with J gene TRBJ2-3, with 7 bases aligning to TRBD1. This CDR3 is built from 15 residues. V lost 3 bases to trimming and J lost 2 bases; unmatched junction nucleotides: 8. Germline loops: CDR1 DFQATT, CDR2 SNEGSKA (reference sequence). Here the CDR3 reads CSARIGGHLTDTQYF. The CDR3 region has the DNA TGCAGTGCTAGGATAGGGGGCCACCTCACAGATACGCAGTATTTT.

A few counts support this clonotype. The V gene is TRBV20-1, the J gene TRBJ1-1; no reliable D call. Per the germline V gene, CDR1 is DFQATT and CDR2 is SNEGSKA (reference sequence). The V and J ends lost 3 bases and 1 base respectively, with 9 bases between them. The CDR3 length is 13 residues. The CDR3 DNA sequence: TGCAGTGCTAGGAACATGCAGAACACTGAAGCTTTCTTT. This sequence encodes CSARNMQNTEAFF.

This chain joins TRBV12-3 or TRBV12-4 and TRBJ1-1; D remains ambiguous. V was shortened by 1 base and J by 5 bases, with 5 bases between the two germline ends. This CDR3 has 12 residues. CDR3: CASSLGFTEAFF. The CDR3 DNA reads TGTGCCAGCAGTTTAGGCTTTACTGAAGCTTTCTTT.

With regard to this clonotype: Since a much larger clone is just one base distant, this may be a read error. The CDR3 carries no conserved terminal phenylalanine or tryptophan, so it likely arises from a read error. This chain connects TRBV11-1 to TRBJ2-1; the D is unclear. This CDR3 comprises 15 residues. V was clipped by 0 bases and J by 5 bases, with 11 bases between them. Germline CDR1 and CDR2: SGHAT and FQDESV (reference sequence). The CDR3: CASSLAGWTNNEQFV. CDR3 nucleotides: TGTGCCAGCAGCTTAGCGGGTTGGACCAACAATGAGCAGTTCGTC.

This clonotype showed up just a few times. This chain joins TRBV7-9 and TRBJ2-1, with 8 bases fitting TRBD2. The V segment lost 6 bases and the J segment 5 bases; nucleotides outside the gene matches: 0. This CDR3 is 12 amino acids long. Germline assignment: CDR1 SEHNR and CDR2 FQNEAQ (reference sequence). CDR3 sequence reads: CASRLADNEQFF. The CDR3 nucleotides read TGTGCCAGCAGACTAGCGGACAATGAGCAGTTCTTC.

At least ten counts were recorded for this clonotype. This rearrangement joins TRBV7-6 to TRBJ2-5, with 7 positions matching TRBD1. CDR1 and CDR2 (germline): SGHVS, FNYEAQ. The CDR3 has 14 residues. With 1 base clipped from V and 7 bases from J, the junction kept 6 bases outside the gene matches. CDR3 sequence reads: CASSLGGRGTTQYF. The CDR3 DNA sequence: TGTGCCAGCAGCTTAGGGGGCAGGGGGACGACCCAGTACTTC.

This clonotype was recorded many times. This chain uses TRBV7-2 with TRBJ1-1, with 8 bases that match TRBD1. The J segment lost 1 base and the V segment lost 3 bases, leaving 4 bases of the junction unmatched. CDR1 is SGHTA and CDR2 is FQGNSA in the germline V gene. This CDR3 is 15 amino acids long. The CDR3 is CASSFSGTGNTEAFF. The DNA of the CDR3 is TGTGCCAGCAGCTTTTCCGGGACAGGGAACACTGAAGCTTTCTTT.

In its sample, this clonotype was seen a few times. V and J are TRBV29-1 and TRBJ1-1; D might be TRBD1 (5 bases). Trimming removed 7 bases from V and 3 bases from J, with 15 bases in between. The CDR3 length is 13 residues. In germline, CDR1 is SQVTM, CDR2 ANQGSEA. The CDR3 nucleotides are TGCAGCGCACTGGGTCAGGGTTACACTGAAGCTTTCTTT. Translation: CSALGQGYTEAFF.

This clonotype was picked up many times. This chain links TRBV7-2 with TRBJ1-5, with D possibly being TRBD1 (5 bases). V lost 0 bases and J 5 bases, leaving 11 bases between the germline ends. Germline CDR1 reads SGHTA; CDR2 reads FQGNSA. The CDR3 covers 15 residues. CDR3 nucleotides: TGTGCCAGCAGCTTAGCCCCAGGGACCCATCAGCCCCAGCATTTT. Amino acid sequence: CASSLAPGTHQPQHF.

This clonotype occurred a few times. This chain joins TRBV7-9 and TRBJ2-2; maybe TRBD2 (6 bases). CDR3 length equals 16 residues. V gave up 1 base and J gave up 1 base, with 10 bases separating them. Germline V gives CDR1 SEHNR, CDR2 FQNEAQ (reference sequence). The CDR3 protein is CASSLERVLNTGELFF. DNA for the CDR3: TGTGCCAGCAGCTTAGAGCGGGTCTTGAACACCGGGGAGCTGTTTTTT. The full variable domain, completed using reference TRBV7-9 and TRBJ2-2, is DTGVSQNPRHKITKRGQNVTFRCDPISEHNRLYWYRQTLGQGPEFLTYFQNEAQLEKSRLLSDRFSAERPKGSFSTLEIQRTEQGDSAMYLCASSLERVLNTGELFFGEGSRLTVL.

J is TRBJ2-3 and V is TRBV5-4; 8 bases fit TRBD2. Germline values: CDR1 SGHNT, CDR2 YYREEE (reference sequence). This CDR3 is 16 amino acids long. Trimming took 4 bases from V and 0 from J; bases not matched to a gene: 7. The chain's CDR3 is CASSPAGDTSTDTQYF. CDR3 DNA sequence: TGTGCCAGCAGCCCAGCGGGGGACACTAGCACAGATACGCAGTATTTT.

This clonotype has more than one count but fewer than ten. The chain is built from TRBV20-1 and TRBJ2-5, with 12 positions matching TRBD2. Germline V gene data show CDR1 as DFQATT and CDR2 as SNEGSKA (reference sequence). This CDR3 contains 15 residues. V was clipped by 6 bases and J by 1 base; unmatched bases: 6. CDR3 residues: CSATGLAGSQETQYF. The CDR3, as DNA: TGCAGTGCGACCGGACTAGCGGGAAGCCAAGAGACCCAGTACTTC.

In its sample, this clonotype was seen many times. The DNA is omitted, as the CDR3 cannot be located on it reliably, and the CDR3 follows TCRdb's listing. The genes are TRBV7-5 and TRBJ1-6; whether TRBD1, the table's D call, matches the DNA was not checked. TRBV7-5 is classified as a pseudogene. The length of the CDR3 is 18 amino acids, counting both ends. CDR3: CISVPEAGTGEFISPLHF.

The chain uses TRBV2 and TRBJ1-2; a possible D gene is TRBD1 (5 bases). Germline V gene sequence: CDR1 SNHLY, CDR2 FYNNEI. The V end lost 5 bases, the J end lost 4 bases, and 11 bases lay between the germline ends. The CDR3 spans 13 residues. CDR3 bases: TGTGCCAGCAGTACCAGGGAGGGCTATGGCTACACCTTC. This gives the protein CASSTREGYGYTF.

This clonotype was observed a few times. This sequence joins TRBV19 and TRBJ2-2, with D unclear. The CDR3 has 13 amino acids. Germline V lookup: CDR1 LNHDA, CDR2 SQIVND (reference sequence). V shed 7 bases and J shed 1 base, with 7 bases lying between them. The CDR3 spells CASTAKNTGELFF. DNA of the CDR3: TGTGCCAGTACAGCTAAGAACACCGGGGAGCTGTTTTTT.